Presented here are 2 T cell receptor beta chains from one specimen sequenced in a study of blood T cell repertoires in COVID-19. The table came from immunoSEQ multiplex PCR; TCRdb's copy has only in-frame clones and leaves some out. The table lists roughly 170,000 clones, about 90% of them singletons. The specimen sequenced was peripheral blood. The source is a man aged 65 to 79 with active or convalescent COVID-19.

The chain carries TRBV18 and TRBJ1-6; D perhaps matches TRBD1 (6 bases). The V gene lost 8 bases and the J gene lost 9 bases, with 20 bases spanning the gap. The CDR3 extends over 15 amino acids. From germline, CDR1 is KGHSH and CDR2 LQKENI. As DNA, the CDR3 is TGTGCCAGCCGGTCAGGTATAGGGGGACCTTCACCCCTCCACTTT. Amino acids: CASRSGIGGPSPLHF.

The chain couples TRBV18 to TRBJ1-5; D is perhaps TRBD1 (5 bases). The germline V gene has CDR1 KGHSH and CDR2 LQKENI. V lost 2 bases to trimming and J lost 10 bases, with 12 bases between them. This CDR3 comprises 13 residues. CDR3 loop: CASSPGSDIPQHF. The DNA for the CDR3 is TGTGCCAGCTCACCAGGCTCGGACATACCCCAGCATTTT.